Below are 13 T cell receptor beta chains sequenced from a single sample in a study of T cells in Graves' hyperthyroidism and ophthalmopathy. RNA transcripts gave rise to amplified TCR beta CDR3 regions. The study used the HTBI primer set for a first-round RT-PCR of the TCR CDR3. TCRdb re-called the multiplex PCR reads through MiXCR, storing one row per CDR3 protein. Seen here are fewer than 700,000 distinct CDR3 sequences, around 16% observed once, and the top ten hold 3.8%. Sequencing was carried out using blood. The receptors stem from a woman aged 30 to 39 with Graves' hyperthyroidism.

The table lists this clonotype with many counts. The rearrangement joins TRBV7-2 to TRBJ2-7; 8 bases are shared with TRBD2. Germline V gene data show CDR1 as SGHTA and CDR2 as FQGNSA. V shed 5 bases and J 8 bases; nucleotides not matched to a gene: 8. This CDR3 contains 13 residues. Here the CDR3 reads CASSAESGSQQYF. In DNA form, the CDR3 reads TGTGCCAGCAGCGCCGAGAGCGGGAGCCAGCAGTACTTC. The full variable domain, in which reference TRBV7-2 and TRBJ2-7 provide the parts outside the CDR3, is GAGVSQSPSNKVTEKGKDVELRCDPISGHTALYWYRQSLGQGLEFLIYFQGNSAPDKSGLPSDRFSAERTGGSVSTLTIQRTQQEDSAVYLCASSAESGSQQYFGPGTRLTVT.

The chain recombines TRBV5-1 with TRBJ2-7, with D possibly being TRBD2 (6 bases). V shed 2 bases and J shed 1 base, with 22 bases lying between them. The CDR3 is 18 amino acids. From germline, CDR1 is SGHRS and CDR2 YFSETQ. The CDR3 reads CASSLGFVGGPESYEQYF. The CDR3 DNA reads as TGCGCCAGCAGCTTAGGGTTTGTTGGAGGGCCAGAGTCCTACGAGCAGTACTTC.

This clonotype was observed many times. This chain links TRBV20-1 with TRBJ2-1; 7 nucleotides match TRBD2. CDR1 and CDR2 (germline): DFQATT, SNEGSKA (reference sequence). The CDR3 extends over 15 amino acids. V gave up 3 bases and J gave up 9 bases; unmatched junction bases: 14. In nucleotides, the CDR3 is TGCAGTGCTAGGGACTACATGGGGGGGGACCTTGAGCAGTTCTTC. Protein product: CSARDYMGGDLEQFF.

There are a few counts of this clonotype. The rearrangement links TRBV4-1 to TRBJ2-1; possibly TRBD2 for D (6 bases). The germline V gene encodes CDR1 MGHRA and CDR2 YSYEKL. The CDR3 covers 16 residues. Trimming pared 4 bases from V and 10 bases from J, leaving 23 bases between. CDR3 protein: CASSLLPGTSLGEQFF. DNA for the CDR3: TGCGCCAGCAGCCTTCTACCTGGGACTTCCCTTGGGGAGCAGTTCTTC.

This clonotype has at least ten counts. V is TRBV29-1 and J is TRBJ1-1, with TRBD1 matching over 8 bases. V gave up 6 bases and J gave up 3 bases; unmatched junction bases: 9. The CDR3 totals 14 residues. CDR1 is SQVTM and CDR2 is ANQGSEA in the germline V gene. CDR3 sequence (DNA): TGCAGCGTCGTTAGGACAGGGTCGTACACTGAAGCTTTCTTT. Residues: CSVVRTGSYTEAFF.

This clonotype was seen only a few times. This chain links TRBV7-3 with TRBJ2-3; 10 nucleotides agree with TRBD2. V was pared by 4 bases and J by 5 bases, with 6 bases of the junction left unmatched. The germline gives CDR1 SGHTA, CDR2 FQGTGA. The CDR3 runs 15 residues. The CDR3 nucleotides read TGTGCCAGCAGCTCCGGGACTAGCGCGTTAGATACGCAGTATTTT. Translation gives CASSSGTSALDTQYF. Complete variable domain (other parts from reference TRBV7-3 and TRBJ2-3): GAGVSQTPSNKVTEKGKYVELRCDPISGHTALYWYRQSLGQGPEFLIYFQGTGAADDSGLPNDRFFAVRPEGSVSTLKIQRTERGDSAVYLCASSSGTSALDTQYFGPGTRLTVL.

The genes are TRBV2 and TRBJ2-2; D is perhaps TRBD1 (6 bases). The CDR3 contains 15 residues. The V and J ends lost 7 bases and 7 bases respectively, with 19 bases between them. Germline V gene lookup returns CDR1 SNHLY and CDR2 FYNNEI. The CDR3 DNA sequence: TGTGCCAGCAAACGGGACACCGGATTTGACGGGGAGCTGTTTTTT. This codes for CASKRDTGFDGELFF. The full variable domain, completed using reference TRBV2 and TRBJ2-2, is EPEVTQTPSHQVTQMGQEVILRCVPISNHLYFYWYRQILGQKVEFLVSFYNNEISEKSEIFDDQFSVERPDGSNFTLKIRSTKLEDSAMYFCASKRDTGFDGELFFGEGSRLTVL.

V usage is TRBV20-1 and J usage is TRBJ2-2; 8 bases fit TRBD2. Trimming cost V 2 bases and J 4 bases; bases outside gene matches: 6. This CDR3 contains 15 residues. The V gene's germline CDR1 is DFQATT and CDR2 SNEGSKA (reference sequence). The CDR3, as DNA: TGCAGTGCTAGATCCGGTCTAGCGGGCACCGGGGAGCTGTTTTTT. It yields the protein CSARSGLAGTGELFF.

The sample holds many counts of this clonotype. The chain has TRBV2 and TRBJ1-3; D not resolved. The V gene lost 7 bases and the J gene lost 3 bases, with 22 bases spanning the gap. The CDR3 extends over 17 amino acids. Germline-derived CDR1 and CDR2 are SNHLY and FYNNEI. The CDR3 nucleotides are TGTGCCAGCAATGCCCGCTGGGCAGATCTAAGTGGAAACACCATATATTTT. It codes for CASNARWADLSGNTIYF.

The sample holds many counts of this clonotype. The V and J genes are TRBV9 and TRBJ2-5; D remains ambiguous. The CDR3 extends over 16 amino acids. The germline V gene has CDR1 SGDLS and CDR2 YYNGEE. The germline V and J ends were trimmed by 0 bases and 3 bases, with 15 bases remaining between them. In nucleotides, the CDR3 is TGTGCCAGCAGCGTAGACTACGGGCGAGCGAAAGAGACCCAGTACTTC. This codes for CASSVDYGRAKETQYF.

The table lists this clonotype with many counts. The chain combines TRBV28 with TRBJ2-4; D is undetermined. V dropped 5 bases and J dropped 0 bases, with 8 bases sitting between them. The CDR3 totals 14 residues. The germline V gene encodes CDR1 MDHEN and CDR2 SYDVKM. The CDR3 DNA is TGTGCCAGCAGTATGGGCGTAGCCAAAAACATTCAGTACTTC. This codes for CASSMGVAKNIQYF.

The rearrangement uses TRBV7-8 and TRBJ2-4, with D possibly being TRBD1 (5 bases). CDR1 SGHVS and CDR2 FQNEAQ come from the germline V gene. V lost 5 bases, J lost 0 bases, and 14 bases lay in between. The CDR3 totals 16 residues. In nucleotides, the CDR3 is TGTGCCAGCAGCCCCCAGGGCACGCTAGCCAAAAACATTCAGTACTTC. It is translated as CASSPQGTLAKNIQYF.

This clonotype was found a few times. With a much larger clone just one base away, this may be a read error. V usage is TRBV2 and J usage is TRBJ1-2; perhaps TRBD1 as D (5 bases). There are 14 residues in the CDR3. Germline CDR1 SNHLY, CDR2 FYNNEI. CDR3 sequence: CACSVQAVSRGYTF. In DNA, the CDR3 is TGTGCCTGCAGTGTACAGGCTGTCTCGAGGGGCTACACCTTC.